These 2 T cell receptor beta chains were all obtained from the same sample, sequenced in a study of early stage breast cancer tumors. The repertoire was sequenced with immunoSEQ multiplex PCR; TCRdb's copy has only in-frame clones and lacks some. The sample yields 9,000 to 10,000 clones, roughly 70% seen once. Sequencing was carried out using breast tumor tissue. These receptors were collected from a person aged 45 to 59 with breast cancer.

The gene calls are TRBV18 and TRBJ2-3; D is undetermined. The germline V gene encodes CDR1 KGHSH and CDR2 LQKENI. This CDR3 is built from 12 residues. V shed 3 bases and J shed 0 bases, with 1 base lying between them. The CDR3 DNA sequence: TGTGCCAGCTCACCTAGCACAGATACGCAGTATTTT. Translation: CASSPSTDTQYF.

This clone was detected once. The chain employs TRBV18 and TRBJ1-1, with 7 bases identical to TRBD1. CDR1 is KGHSH and CDR2 is LQKENI in the germline V gene. With 8 bases clipped from V and 0 bases from J, the junction kept 6 bases outside the gene matches. The CDR3 totals 14 residues. The CDR3 loop is CASARDRMNTEAFF. Written as DNA, the CDR3 is TGTGCCAGCGCGAGGGACAGAATGAACACTGAAGCTTTCTTT.